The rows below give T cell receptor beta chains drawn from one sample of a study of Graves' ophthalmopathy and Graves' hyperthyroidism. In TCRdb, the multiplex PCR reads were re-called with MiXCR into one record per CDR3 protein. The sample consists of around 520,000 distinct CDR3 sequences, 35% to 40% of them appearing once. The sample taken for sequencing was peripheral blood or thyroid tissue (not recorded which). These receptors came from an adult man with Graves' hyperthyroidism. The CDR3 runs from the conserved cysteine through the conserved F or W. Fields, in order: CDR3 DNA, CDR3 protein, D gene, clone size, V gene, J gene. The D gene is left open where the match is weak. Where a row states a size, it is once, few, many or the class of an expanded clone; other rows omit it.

TGTGCCAGCAGCTCAGATACTGACGAGCAGTACTTC,CASSSDTDEQYF,.,many,TRBV7-9,TRBJ2-7
TGCAGCGGCAGACTAGCGGGGGGTGAGACCCAGTACTTC,CSGRLAGGETQYF,TRBD2,.,TRBV29-1,TRBJ2-5
TGTGCCAGCAGCTGGCCCCGGGGGGGCGTGGGCGATGAGCAGTACTTC,CASSWPRGGVGDEQYF,TRBD2,.,TRBV7-3,TRBJ2-7
TGTGCCAGCAGCTTACTCCGGGACACCCACTACAATGAGCAGTTCTTC,CASSLLRDTHYNEQFF,.,.,TRBV7-2,TRBJ2-1
TGTGCCAGCAGCCAAGTGTTGGAGAGCTATGGCTACACCTTC,CASSQVLESYGYTF,.,.,TRBV7-3,TRBJ1-2
TGCGCCAGCAGCTTGGAGGGACAGGGGGCGGCAGGTGAAAAACTGTTTTTT,CASSLEGQGAAGEKLFF,TRBD1,few,TRBV5-1,TRBJ1-4
TGTGCCAGCAGCCCGTGGGGTACCAACGTCCTGACTTTC,CASSPWGTNVLTF,.,.,TRBV7-2,TRBJ2-6
TGTGCCACCAGCAGAGATAGGAGGCCGGAGACCCAGTACTTC,CATSRDRRPETQYF,.,many,TRBV15,TRBJ2-5
TGTGCCAGCAGAATAGCGGGGTTCTACCAAGAGACCCAGTACTTC,CASRIAGFYQETQYF,TRBD2,.,TRBV2,TRBJ2-5
TGCAGTGCTAGAGTGCACAGGGGGTTCAGTGAGCAGTTCTTC,CSARVHRGFSEQFF,TRBD1,few,TRBV20-1,TRBJ2-1
TGTGCCAGCAGCGCCGAGGACAGGGGGCTGGAAGAAGAGACCCAGTACTTC,CASSAEDRGLEEETQYF,TRBD1,.,TRBV9,TRBJ2-5
TGCAGCCTTGAGGGGGGTATTCAAGAGACCCAGTACTTC,CSLEGGIQETQYF,.,.,TRBV29-1,TRBJ2-5
TGCAGTGCTGTCCAGGGTGTCACTGAAGCTTTCTTT,CSAVQGVTEAFF,.,.,TRBV20-1,TRBJ1-1
TGCAGCGTTTGGAGTCCGAACACTGAAGCTTTCTTT,CSVWSPNTEAFF,.,many,TRBV29-1,TRBJ1-1
TGTGCCAGCAGCTTAGCGAATAGCGGGAGCAATGAGCAGTTCTTC,CASSLANSGSNEQFF,TRBD2,few,TRBV7-6,TRBJ2-1
TGTGCCAGCAGTGGCACCGGGACGTCCCGCGGAAACTATGGCTACACCTTC,CASSGTGTSRGNYGYTF,.,.,TRBV10-3,TRBJ1-2
TGTGCCAGCAGCAAAGGGAGCACTGAAGCTTTCTTT,CASSKGSTEAFF,.,.,TRBV7-8,TRBJ1-1
TGCAGTGCTATGGATCGTCGCGGGAACAGGAACGGGCCCCAGCATTTT,CSAMDRRGNRNGPQHF,.,.,TRBV20-1,TRBJ1-5
TGTGCCAGTAGTATGGGACTCAGCTACGAGCATTTT,CASSMGLSYEHF,.,.,TRBV19,TRBJ1-5
TGTGCCAGCAGCTTATACTTAGGGTTCAATCAGCCCCAGCATTTT,CASSLYLGFNQPQHF,.,.,TRBV7-8,TRBJ1-5
TGTGCCAGCAGCTCCCTGGCGGGACAAGGATATCCCACACTTAATGAAAAACTGTTTTTT,CASSSLAGQGYPTLNEKLFF,.,.,TRBV7-8,TRBJ1-4
TGTGCCAGCAGCCCGGAACAACTAGCGGGGCTTCGGGAGACCCAGTACTTC,CASSPEQLAGLRETQYF,TRBD2,many,TRBV11-2,TRBJ2-5
TGTGCCAGCAGCCGACGGGCTGGGACTGGCTCCTACGAGCAGTACTTC,CASSRRAGTGSYEQYF,.,many,TRBV7-8,TRBJ2-7
TGTGCCAGCAGGGCGGGAGCACGGGGCTACACCTTC,CASRAGARGYTF,.,many,TRBV9,TRBJ1-2
TGTGCCAGCAGCGTGGGGGGGCTAGGAAATGAGACCCAGTACTTC,CASSVGGLGNETQYF,.,.,TRBV9,TRBJ2-5
TGTGCCACCAGTGATTTGGGGGGAGATCCGCAGTATTTT,CATSDLGGDPQYF,.,.,TRBV24-1,TRBJ2-3
TGTGCCAGCAGCCAAGATAGGGCTAGCGGGGGTTATGAGACCCAGTACTTC,CASSQDRASGGYETQYF,TRBD2,few,TRBV7-4,TRBJ2-5
TGTGCCAGCACAGCGGACCTCTACGAGCAGTACTTC,CASTADLYEQYF,.,.,TRBV7-6,TRBJ2-7
TGTGCCACCAGCAGATCGGGACAGGGGCATGGCTACACCTTC,CATSRSGQGHGYTF,TRBD1,many,TRBV15,TRBJ1-2
TGTGCCACCAGCAGGACAGCGGGAGCCCAAGAGACCCAGTACTTC,CATSRTAGAQETQYF,TRBD2,.,TRBV15,TRBJ2-5
TGTGCCAGCAGTATACATTCGGGTCTAGCGGGGATCTACGAGCAGTACTTC,CASSIHSGLAGIYEQYF,TRBD2,few,TRBV27,TRBJ2-7
TGTGCCAGCAGCCAAGGATGGGGTACGAACACTGAAGCTTTCTTT,CASSQGWGTNTEAFF,.,few,TRBV3-1,TRBJ1-1
TGTGCCAGCAGCGTAAATACAGGGGCTAATGGCTACACCTTC,CASSVNTGANGYTF,TRBD1,many,TRBV9,TRBJ1-2
TGTGCCAGCAAACGGGGGTACCAAGAGACCCAGTACTTC,CASKRGYQETQYF,.,.,TRBV28,TRBJ2-5
TGTGCCAGCTCACCACAAGGGAGGGAGCAGTACTTC,CASSPQGREQYF,.,.,TRBV18,TRBJ2-7
TGTGCCAGTAGTACGGACCGGGTCGGGGCTATATATGGCTACACCTTC,CASSTDRVGAIYGYTF,.,.,TRBV19,TRBJ1-2
TGTGCCAGCAGTCCCGGGACAGGGAGGAGGGAGCAGCCCCAGCATTTT,CASSPGTGRREQPQHF,TRBD1,many,TRBV6-6,TRBJ1-5
TGTGCCAGCAGCCCCCAGGGTGGAGGCACCTACGAGCAGTACTTC,CASSPQGGGTYEQYF,.,many,TRBV5-4,TRBJ2-7
TGTGCCAGCAGCTTACGCGGGGGGCTCAATGAGCAGTTCTTC,CASSLRGGLNEQFF,TRBD2,few,TRBV7-2,TRBJ2-1
TGTGCCAGCAGCTTAGTTCCGGACAGGGGGCTCCAAACCTTTTTC,CASSLVPDRGLQTFF,TRBD1,few,TRBV7-9,TRBJ2-7
TGCAGCGCCTTAGCGGGGGGCAAGGATACGCAGTATTTT,CSALAGGKDTQYF,TRBD2,.,TRBV29-1,TRBJ2-3
TGTGCCAGTAGTTTACGGGGGAGAGGAGAGACCCAGTACTTC,CASSLRGRGETQYF,.,many,TRBV27,TRBJ2-5
TGCAGCGTTGAAGGTGGACCAGACGGGGGCGACGAGCAGTACTTC,CSVEGGPDGGDEQYF,.,.,TRBV29-1,TRBJ2-7
TGTGCCATCAGTGAGTCGGGACAGGGCAGCCCCAGGTGGTCCTACAATGAGCAGTTCTTC,CAISESGQGSPRWSYNEQFF,TRBD1,.,TRBV10-3,TRBJ2-1
TGTGCCAGCAGCCTGGACAGGGGGCAACGGCAGCCCCAGCATTTT,CASSLDRGQRQPQHF,TRBD1,many,TRBV6-1,TRBJ1-5
TGTGCCAGCAGCTTCCGGGACAGGGGGGCTAGGGAGACCCAGTACTTC,CASSFRDRGARETQYF,TRBD1,.,TRBV7-9,TRBJ2-5
TGTGCCATCAGTCCGTCAGGGGTAGGCTGGGGCTACACCTTC,CAISPSGVGWGYTF,.,.,TRBV10-3,TRBJ1-2
TGTGCCAGCAGCCCCTGGGACAGCCTGAACACTGAAGCTTTCTTT,CASSPWDSLNTEAFF,TRBD1,many,TRBV7-9,TRBJ1-1
TGTGCCAGTAGTATGAGCGTCGGACAGACCTACGAGCAGTACTTC,CASSMSVGQTYEQYF,.,many,TRBV19,TRBJ2-7
TGTGCCACCAGCAGAGACCTAGCGGGAGCGGGGGAGCAGTACTTC,CATSRDLAGAGEQYF,TRBD2,.,TRBV15,TRBJ2-7
TGCAGTGCTAGGGACGGCCCTCATAACCCCCAGCATTTT,CSARDGPHNPQHF,.,many,TRBV20-1,TRBJ1-5
TGTGCCAGCAGGTTCGCTCCGGGACAGGGGAGCTCTGGGGCCAACGTCCTGACTTTC,CASRFAPGQGSSGANVLTF,TRBD1,.,TRBV3-1,TRBJ2-6
TGCGCCAGCAGCCAAGTTGTGTGGGGGATAGAACCCTACGAGCAGTACTTC,CASSQVVWGIEPYEQYF,.,few,TRBV4-1,TRBJ2-7
TGCAGTGTGAGGGAGGGACAGGGAACGGGAAATTCACCCCTCCACTTT,CSVREGQGTGNSPLHF,TRBD1,.,TRBV20-1,TRBJ1-6
TGTGCCTGGAGTGTACAGCGGTACGAGCAGTACTTC,CAWSVQRYEQYF,.,few,TRBV30,TRBJ2-7
TGTGCCAGCAGCCAAGACCCCTACGAGCAGTACTTC,CASSQDPYEQYF,.,many,TRBV14,TRBJ2-7
TGTGCCAGCAGCCAAGACGGTCGGGAGACCCAGTACTTC,CASSQDGRETQYF,.,many,TRBV4-2,TRBJ2-5
TGTGCCAGCAGTTTCTCGCGGGGGGCCCGCGAGCAGTACTTC,CASSFSRGAREQYF,TRBD2,many,TRBV12-3/TRBV12-4,TRBJ2-7